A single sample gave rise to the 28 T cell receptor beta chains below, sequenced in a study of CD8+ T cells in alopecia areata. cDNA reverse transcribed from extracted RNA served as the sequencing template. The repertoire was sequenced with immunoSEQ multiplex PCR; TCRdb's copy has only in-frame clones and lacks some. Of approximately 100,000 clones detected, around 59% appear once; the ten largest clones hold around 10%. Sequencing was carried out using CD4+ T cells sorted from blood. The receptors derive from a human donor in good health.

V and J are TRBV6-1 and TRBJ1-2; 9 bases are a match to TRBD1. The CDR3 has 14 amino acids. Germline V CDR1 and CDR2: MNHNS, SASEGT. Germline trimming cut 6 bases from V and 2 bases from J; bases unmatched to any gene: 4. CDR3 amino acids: CASRRDRENYGYTF. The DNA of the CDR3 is TGTGCCAGCAGAAGGGACAGGGAAAACTATGGCTACACCTTC.

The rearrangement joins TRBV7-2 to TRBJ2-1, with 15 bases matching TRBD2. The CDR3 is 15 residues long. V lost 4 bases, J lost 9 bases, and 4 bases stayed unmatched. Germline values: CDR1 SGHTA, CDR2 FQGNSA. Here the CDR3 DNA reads TGTGCCAGCAGCTGGGGACTAGCGGGGGGTGGTGAGCAGTTCTTC. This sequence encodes CASSWGLAGGGEQFF.

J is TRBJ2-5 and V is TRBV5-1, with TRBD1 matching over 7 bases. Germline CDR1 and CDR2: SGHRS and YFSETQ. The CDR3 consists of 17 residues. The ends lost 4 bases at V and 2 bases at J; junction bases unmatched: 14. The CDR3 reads CASSRNLQGQSQETQYF. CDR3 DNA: TGCGCCAGCAGCAGAAACCTCCAGGGACAGTCGCAAGAGACCCAGTACTTC.

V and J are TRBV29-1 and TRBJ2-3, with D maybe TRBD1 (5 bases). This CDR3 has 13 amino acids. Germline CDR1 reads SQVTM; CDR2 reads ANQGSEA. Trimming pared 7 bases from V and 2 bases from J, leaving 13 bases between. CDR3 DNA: TGCAGCGCGGTCCAGGGATACACAGATACGCAGTATTTT. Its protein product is CSAVQGYTDTQYF.

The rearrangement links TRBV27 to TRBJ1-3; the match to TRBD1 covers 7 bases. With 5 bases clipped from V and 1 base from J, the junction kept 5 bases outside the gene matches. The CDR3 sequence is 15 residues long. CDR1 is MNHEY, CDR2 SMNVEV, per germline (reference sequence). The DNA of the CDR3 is TGTGCCAGCAGTCAGGGACAGCCATCTGGAAACACCATATATTTT. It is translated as CASSQGQPSGNTIYF.

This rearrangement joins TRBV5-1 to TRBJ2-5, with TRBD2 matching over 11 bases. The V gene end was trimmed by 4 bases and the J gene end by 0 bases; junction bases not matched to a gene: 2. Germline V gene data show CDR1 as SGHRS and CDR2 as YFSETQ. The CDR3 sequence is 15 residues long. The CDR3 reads CASSVSGGDQETQYF. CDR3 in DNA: TGCGCCAGCAGCGTTAGCGGGGGGGACCAAGAGACCCAGTACTTC.

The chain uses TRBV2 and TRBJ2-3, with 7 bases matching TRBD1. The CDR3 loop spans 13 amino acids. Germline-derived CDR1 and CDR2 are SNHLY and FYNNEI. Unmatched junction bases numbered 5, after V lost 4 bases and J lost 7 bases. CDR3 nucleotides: TGTGCCAGCAGTGGGATGGACAGGCATACGCAGTATTTT. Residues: CASSGMDRHTQYF. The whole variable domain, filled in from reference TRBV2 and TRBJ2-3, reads EPEVTQTPSHQVTQMGQEVILRCVPISNHLYFYWYRQILGQKVEFLVSFYNNEISEKSEIFDDQFSVERPDGSNFTLKIRSTKLEDSAMYFCASSGMDRHTQYFGPGTRLTVL.

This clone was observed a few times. This chain's CDR3 is CASLGIGDYEQYF. The CDR3 DNA follows: TGTGCCAGCCTGGGCATCGGAGACTACGAGCAGTACTTC. V is TRBV28 and J is TRBJ2-7; D unresolved. CDR3 length equals 13 residues. Germline CDR1 MDHEN, CDR2 SYDVKM. Trimming shortened V by 8 bases and J by 3 bases, and 14 bases separated the two germline ends. Based on the CDR3 plus reference TRBV28 and TRBJ2-7, the full variable domain is DVKVTQSSRYLVKRTGEKVFLECVQDMDHENMFWYRQDPGLGLRLIYFSYDVKMKEKGDIPEGYSVSREKKERFSLILESASTNQTSMYLCASLGIGDYEQYFGPGTRLTVT.

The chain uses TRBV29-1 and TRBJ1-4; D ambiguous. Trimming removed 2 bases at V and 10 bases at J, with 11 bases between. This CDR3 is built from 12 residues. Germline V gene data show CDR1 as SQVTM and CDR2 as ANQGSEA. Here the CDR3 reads CSVESGIGKLFF. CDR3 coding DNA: TGCAGCGTTGAATCCGGCATAGGAAAACTGTTTTTT.

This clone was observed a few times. The CDR3 protein is CSVGQVVYTEAFF. DNA of the CDR3: TGCAGCGTGGGACAGGTGGTCTACACTGAAGCTTTCTTT. The chain carries TRBV29-1 and TRBJ1-1, with 8 bases fitting TRBD1. The CDR3 totals 13 residues. V was pared by 6 bases and J by 3 bases, with 6 bases of the junction left unmatched. CDR1 SQVTM and CDR2 ANQGSEA come from the germline V gene.

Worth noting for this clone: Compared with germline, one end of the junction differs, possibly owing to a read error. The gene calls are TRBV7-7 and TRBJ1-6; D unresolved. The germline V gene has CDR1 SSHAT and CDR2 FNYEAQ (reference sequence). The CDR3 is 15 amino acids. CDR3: CASSLAARNNSPLHF. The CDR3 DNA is TGTGCTAGCAGCTTGGCGGCAAGGAATAATTCACCCCTCCACTTT. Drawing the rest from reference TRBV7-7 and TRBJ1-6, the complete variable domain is GAGVSQSPRYKVTKRGQDVTLRCDPISSHATLYWYQQALGQGPEFLTYFNYEAQPDKSGLPSDRFSAERPEGSISTLTIQRTEQRDSAMYRCASSLAARNNSPLHFGNGTRLTVT.

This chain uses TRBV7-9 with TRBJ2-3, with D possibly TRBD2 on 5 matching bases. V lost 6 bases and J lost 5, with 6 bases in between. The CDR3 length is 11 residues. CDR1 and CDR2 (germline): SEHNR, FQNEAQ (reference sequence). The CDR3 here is CASRTKDTQYF. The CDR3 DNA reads TGTGCCAGCAGGACTAAAGATACGCAGTATTTT.

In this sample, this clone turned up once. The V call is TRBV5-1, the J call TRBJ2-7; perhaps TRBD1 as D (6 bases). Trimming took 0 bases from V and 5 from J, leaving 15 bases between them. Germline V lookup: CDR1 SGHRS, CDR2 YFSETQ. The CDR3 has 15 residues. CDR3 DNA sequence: TGCGCCAGCAGCTTGGGCCCGACAGGATATAACGAGCAGTACTTC. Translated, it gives CASSLGPTGYNEQYF.

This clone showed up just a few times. CDR3 DNA: TGTGCCCTTGGGACTAGCGGGCCCACAGATACGCAGTATTTT. Protein sequence: CALGTSGPTDTQYF. The chain is built from TRBV5-4 and TRBJ2-3; 12 nucleotides line up with TRBD2. The germline V gene has CDR1 SGHNT and CDR2 YYREEE (reference sequence). The CDR3 is made up of 14 amino acids. Germline trimming cut 10 bases from V and 2 bases from J; bases unmatched to any gene: 5.

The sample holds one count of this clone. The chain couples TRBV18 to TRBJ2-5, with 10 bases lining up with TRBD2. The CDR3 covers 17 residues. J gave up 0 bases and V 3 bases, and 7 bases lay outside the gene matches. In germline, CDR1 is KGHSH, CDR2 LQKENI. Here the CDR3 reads CASSPVTSGVYQETQYF. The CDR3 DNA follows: TGTGCCAGCTCACCCGTCACTAGCGGGGTCTACCAAGAGACCCAGTACTTC.

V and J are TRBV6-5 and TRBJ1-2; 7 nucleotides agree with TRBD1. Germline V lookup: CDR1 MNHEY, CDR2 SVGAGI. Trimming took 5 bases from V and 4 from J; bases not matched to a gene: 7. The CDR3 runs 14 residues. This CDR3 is CASSTDRDGYGYTF. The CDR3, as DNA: TGTGCCAGCAGTACCGACAGGGACGGCTATGGCTACACCTTC.

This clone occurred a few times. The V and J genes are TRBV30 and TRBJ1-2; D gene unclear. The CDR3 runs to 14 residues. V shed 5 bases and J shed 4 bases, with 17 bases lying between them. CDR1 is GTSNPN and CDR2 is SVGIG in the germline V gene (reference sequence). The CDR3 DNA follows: TGTGCCTGGGACCTGAATCAGGAACGCTATGGCTACACCTTC. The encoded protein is CAWDLNQERYGYTF.

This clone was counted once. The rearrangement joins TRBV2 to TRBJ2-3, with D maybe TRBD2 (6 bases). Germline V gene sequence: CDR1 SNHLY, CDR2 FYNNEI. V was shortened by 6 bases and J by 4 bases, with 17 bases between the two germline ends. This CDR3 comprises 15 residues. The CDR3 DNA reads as TGTGCCAGCAGCGCCGTGGGACTCCCCCCAGATACGCAGTATTTT. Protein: CASSAVGLPPDTQYF.

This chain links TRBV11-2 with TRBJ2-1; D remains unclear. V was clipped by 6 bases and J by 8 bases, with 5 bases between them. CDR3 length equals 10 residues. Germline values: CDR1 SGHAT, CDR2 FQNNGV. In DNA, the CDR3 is TGTGCCAGCAGGAAAGATGAGCAGTTCTTC. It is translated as CASRKDEQFF.

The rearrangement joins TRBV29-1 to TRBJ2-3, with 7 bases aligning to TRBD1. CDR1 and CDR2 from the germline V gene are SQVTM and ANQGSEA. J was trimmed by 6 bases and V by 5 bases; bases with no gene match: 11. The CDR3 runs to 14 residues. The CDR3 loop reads CSVTPRGGGDTQYF. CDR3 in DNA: TGCAGCGTTACCCCGAGAGGGGGCGGGGATACGCAGTATTTT.

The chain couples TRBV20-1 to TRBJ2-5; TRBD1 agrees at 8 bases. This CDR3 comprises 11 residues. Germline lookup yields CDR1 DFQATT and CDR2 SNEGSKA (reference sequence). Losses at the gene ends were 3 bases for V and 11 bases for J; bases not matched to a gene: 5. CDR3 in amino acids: CSARTRGPQYF. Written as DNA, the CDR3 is TGCAGTGCTAGGACCAGGGGGCCTCAGTACTTC.

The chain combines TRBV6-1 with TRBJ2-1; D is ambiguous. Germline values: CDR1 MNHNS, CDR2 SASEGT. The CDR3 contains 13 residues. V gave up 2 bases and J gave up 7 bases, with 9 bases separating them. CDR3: CASSEHSANEQFF. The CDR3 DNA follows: TGTGCCAGCAGTGAACACTCGGCAAATGAGCAGTTCTTC.

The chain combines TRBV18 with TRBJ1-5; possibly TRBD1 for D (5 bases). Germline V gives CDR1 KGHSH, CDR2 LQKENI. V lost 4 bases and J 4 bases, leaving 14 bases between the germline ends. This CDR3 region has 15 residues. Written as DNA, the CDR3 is TGTGCCAGCTCACTAAATCGACAGCCTAATCAGCCCCAGCATTTT. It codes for CASSLNRQPNQPQHF.

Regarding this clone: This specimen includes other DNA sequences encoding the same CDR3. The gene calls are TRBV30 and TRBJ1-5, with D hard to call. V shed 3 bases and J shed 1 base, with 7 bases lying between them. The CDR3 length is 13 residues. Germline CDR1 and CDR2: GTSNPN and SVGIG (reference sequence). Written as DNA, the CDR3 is TGTGCCTGGAGCTTAGACAGCAATCAGCCCCAGCATTTT. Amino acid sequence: CAWSLDSNQPQHF.

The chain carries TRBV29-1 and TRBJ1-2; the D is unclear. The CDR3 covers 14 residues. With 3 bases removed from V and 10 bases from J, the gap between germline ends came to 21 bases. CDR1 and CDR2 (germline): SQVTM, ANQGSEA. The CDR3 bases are TGCAGCGTTGAGAAACCGCAGGTAGTAGGTGACTACACCTTC. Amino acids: CSVEKPQVVGDYTF.

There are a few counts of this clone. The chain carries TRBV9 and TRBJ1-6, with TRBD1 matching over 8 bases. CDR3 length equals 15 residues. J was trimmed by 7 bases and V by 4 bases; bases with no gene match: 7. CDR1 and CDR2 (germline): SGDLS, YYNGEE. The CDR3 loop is CASSNGQGLNSPLHF. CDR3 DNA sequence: TGTGCCAGCAGCAATGGACAGGGATTAAATTCACCCCTCCACTTT.

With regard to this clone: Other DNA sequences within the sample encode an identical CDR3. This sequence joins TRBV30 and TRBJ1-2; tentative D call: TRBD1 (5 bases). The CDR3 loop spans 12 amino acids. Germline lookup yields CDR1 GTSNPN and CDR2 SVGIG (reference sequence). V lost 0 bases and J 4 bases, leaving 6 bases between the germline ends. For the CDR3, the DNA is TGTGCCTGGAGTGTCGGGGGCTATGGCTACACCTTC. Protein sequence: CAWSVGGYGYTF.

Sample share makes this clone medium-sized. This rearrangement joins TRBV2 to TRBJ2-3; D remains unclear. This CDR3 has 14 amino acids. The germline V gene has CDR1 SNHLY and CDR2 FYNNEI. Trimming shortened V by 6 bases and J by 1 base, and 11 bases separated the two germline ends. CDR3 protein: CASRRPSRTDTQYF. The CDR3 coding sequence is TGTGCCAGCAGACGACCCTCGCGCACAGATACGCAGTATTTT.